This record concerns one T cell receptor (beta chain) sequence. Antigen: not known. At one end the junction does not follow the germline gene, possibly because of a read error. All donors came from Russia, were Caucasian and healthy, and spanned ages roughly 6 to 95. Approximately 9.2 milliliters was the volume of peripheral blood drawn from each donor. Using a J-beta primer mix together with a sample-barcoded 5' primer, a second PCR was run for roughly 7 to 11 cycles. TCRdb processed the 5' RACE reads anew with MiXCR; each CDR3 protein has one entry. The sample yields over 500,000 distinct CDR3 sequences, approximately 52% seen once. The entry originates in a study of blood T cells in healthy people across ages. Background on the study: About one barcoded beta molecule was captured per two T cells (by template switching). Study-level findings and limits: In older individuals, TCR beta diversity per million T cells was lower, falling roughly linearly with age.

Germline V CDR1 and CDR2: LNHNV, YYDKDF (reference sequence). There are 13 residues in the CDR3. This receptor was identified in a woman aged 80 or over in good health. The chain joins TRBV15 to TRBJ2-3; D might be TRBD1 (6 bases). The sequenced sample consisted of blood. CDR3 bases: TGTGCCACCAGCAGAGATTGGACAGATACGAAGTATTTT. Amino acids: CATSRDWTDTKYF.